This TCR beta chain is drawn from a study of blood T cell repertoires in COVID-19. Study context: The origin of the acute and convalescent COVID-19 samples was the United States, Italy and Spain. PBMCs, B-cell-depleted T cells, or T cells provided the cDNA or gDNA that made up the material.

The J segment lost 5 bases and the V segment lost 4 bases, leaving 11 bases of the junction unmatched. There are 16 residues in the CDR3. Germline CDR1 is SGHKS and CDR2 is YYEKEE (reference sequence). How the authors handled the data: Using reference gene primer amplification, nucleated cell counts were estimated. The table came from immunoSEQ multiplex PCR; TCRdb's copy has only in-frame clones and leaves some out. V and J calls and clone size follow that table, whereas D and trimming were derived from the DNA. Counted here are 150,000 to 200,000 clones, 79% occurring once; the ten biggest clones make up around 16%.

The sequence came from a man between 60 and 75 years old with active or convalescent COVID-19. The sample taken for sequencing was peripheral blood. The V gene is TRBV5-5, the J gene TRBJ2-5, with 10 bases that match TRBD2. The CDR3 sequence is CASSRRLAGAKETQYF. Here the CDR3 DNA reads TGTGCCAGCAGCCGGCGGCTAGCGGGAGCGAAGGAGACCCAGTACTTC.